A single sample gave rise to the 30 T cell receptor beta chains below, sequenced in a study of Ad26.COV2.S vaccination and SARS-CoV-2 variants. Clones were sequenced by immunoSEQ multiplex PCR, and TCRdb holds only the in-frame ones, with some missing. The sample contains approximately 300,000 clones, about 82% of which appear only once. Treatment meaning: 19 received Ad26.COV2.S at low or high dose, single or two shots; a few received placebo; per-sample allocation not given. Each sample was drawn 63 days after the first injection (of vaccine or placebo). The sequenced sample was peripheral blood, obtained in a trial of Ad26.COV2.S vaccine versus placebo. Every receptor here comes from a person between 18 and 65 years old who received the Ad26.COV2.S COVID-19 vaccine or a placebo.

The chain employs TRBV5-4 and TRBJ2-4; 7 nucleotides align to TRBD1. The CDR3 is 13 amino acids. CDR1 SGHNT and CDR2 YYREEE come from the germline V gene (reference sequence). V lost 4 bases and J lost 5; bases outside the gene matches: 3. The CDR3 DNA follows: TGTGCCAGCAGCCCAGGACAGGAAAACATTCAGTACTTC. It translates to CASSPGQENIQYF.

The table lists this clone with many counts. This rearrangement joins TRBV9 to TRBJ1-3, with D unclear. Germline CDR1 and CDR2: SGDLS and YYNGEE. V dropped 0 bases and J dropped 0 bases, with 10 bases sitting between them. The CDR3 runs 16 residues. CDR3 sequence: CASSVVGSLSGNTIYF. CDR3 DNA sequence: TGTGCCAGCAGCGTAGTGGGGTCCCTCTCTGGAAACACCATATATTTT.

CDR3 sequence reads: CASSTTSTDTQYF. The CDR3 region has the DNA TGTGCCAGTAGTACGACTAGCACAGATACGCAGTATTTT. The V call is TRBV19, the J call TRBJ2-3; D unresolved. V was trimmed by 4 bases and J by 0 bases, leaving 5 bases between them. This CDR3 is built from 13 residues. The V gene's germline CDR1 is LNHDA and CDR2 SQIVND (reference sequence).

The CDR3 DNA reads as TGTGCCAGCAGACCCTCGGACTATTTGTCGGATACGCAGTATTTT. Translation gives CASRPSDYLSDTQYF. The chain is built from TRBV6-5 and TRBJ2-3; perhaps TRBD2 as D (6 bases). V lost 6 bases to trimming and J lost 6 bases, with 19 bases between them. CDR3 length: 15 amino acids. Germline CDR1 and CDR2: MNHEY and SVGAGI.

The chain employs TRBV19 and TRBJ1-6; unclear D gene. Per germline, CDR1 LNHDA and CDR2 SQIVND (reference sequence). This CDR3 contains 13 residues. The V and J ends lost 9 bases and 7 bases respectively, with 13 bases between them. The CDR3 bases are TGTGCCAGCCAGGACGTTATCAATTCACCCCTCCACTTT. Translation: CASQDVINSPLHF.

V usage is TRBV11-2 and J usage is TRBJ1-1; D may be TRBD1 (6 bases). Germline V gives CDR1 SGHAT, CDR2 FQNNGV. The V end lost 0 bases, the J end lost 10 bases, and 24 bases lay between the germline ends. The CDR3 runs 17 residues. The CDR3 nucleotides are TGTGCCAGCAGCTTAGATGTTTCCAAGGGGGGCTCCGTCCCAGCTTTCTTT. Translated, it gives CASSLDVSKGGSVPAFF.

The rearrangement joins TRBV5-1 to TRBJ2-2, with D perhaps TRBD2 (6 bases). The CDR3 consists of 14 residues. Per the germline V gene, CDR1 is SGHRS and CDR2 is YFSETQ. With 1 base removed from V and 4 bases from J, the gap between germline ends came to 8 bases. Written as DNA, the CDR3 is TGCGCCAGCAGCTTGACTAGCCCCACCGGGGAGCTGTTTTTT. The encoded protein is CASSLTSPTGELFF. The variable domain in full, completed from reference TRBV5-1 and TRBJ2-2, reads KAGVTQTPRYLIKTRGQQVTLSCSPISGHRSVSWYQQTPGQGLQFLFEYFSETQRNKGNFPGRFSGRQFSNSRSEMNVSTLELGDSALYLCASSLTSPTGELFFGEGSRLTVL.

The chain recombines TRBV11-3 with TRBJ1-6; D is ambiguous. V lost 5 bases and J lost 8, with 7 bases in between. Germline-derived CDR1 and CDR2 are SGHNT and YENEEA. The CDR3 has 12 amino acids. The DNA of the CDR3 is TGTGCCAGCAGCCAAGGATATTCACCCCTCCACTTT. It specifies CASSQGYSPLHF. Full variable domain (rest looked up from reference TRBV11-3 and TRBJ1-6): EAGVVQSPRYKIIEKKQPVAFWCNPISGHNTLYWYLQNLGQGPELLIRYENEEAVDDSQLPKDRFSAERLKGVDSTLKIQPAELGDSAVYLCASSQGYSPLHFGNGTRLTVT.

The chain employs TRBV18 and TRBJ1-4; TRBD1 matches at 8 bases. The CDR3 length is 15 residues. V lost 1 base, J lost 6 bases, and 4 bases stayed unmatched. Germline V gives CDR1 KGHSH, CDR2 LQKENI. The CDR3 DNA is TGTGCCAGCTCACCACTTACAGGGGGAGATGAAAAACTGTTTTTT. Translation: CASSPLTGGDEKLFF.

The chain is built from TRBV28 and TRBJ2-7, with a tentative D call TRBD1 (5 bases). In germline, CDR1 is MDHEN, CDR2 SYDVKM. Trimming removed 1 base from V and 9 bases from J, with 10 bases in between. CDR3 size: 12 residues. The CDR3 bases are TGTGCCAGCAGTTTATCAGGGTTTGGGCAGTACTTC. Protein product: CASSLSGFGQYF.

The rearrangement joins TRBV5-1 to TRBJ2-7, with D possibly matching TRBD1 (6 bases). V lost 4 bases, J lost 5 bases, and 16 bases lay in between. The germline V gene has CDR1 SGHRS and CDR2 YFSETQ. The CDR3 is 14 residues long. The CDR3 coding sequence is TGCGCCAGCAGCCCACAACAGGGTACCCACGAGCAGTACTTC. As protein: CASSPQQGTHEQYF.

This chain links TRBV5-4 with TRBJ2-5; D possibly corresponds to TRBD2 (6 bases). The CDR3 is 14 amino acids. Germline CDR1 and CDR2: SGHNT and YYREEE (reference sequence). V was pared by 2 bases and J by 3 bases, with 11 bases between. The CDR3 DNA sequence: TGTGCCAGCAGCTTTTGGGGGGTCGAAGAGACCCAGTACTTC. It encodes CASSFWGVEETQYF.

The V gene is TRBV5-1, the J gene TRBJ1-2; possible D gene TRBD1, 6 bases. The V end was cut by 4 bases, the J end by 8 bases, with 18 bases between. The germline gives CDR1 SGHRS, CDR2 YFSETQ. This CDR3 spans 14 amino acids. The CDR3 coding sequence is TGCGCCAGCAGCCCTTCGGACAGCCGGGAGGGCTACACCTTC. Translating it yields CASSPSDSREGYTF. Supplemented by reference TRBV5-1 and TRBJ1-2, the full variable domain reads KAGVTQTPRYLIKTRGQQVTLSCSPISGHRSVSWYQQTPGQGLQFLFEYFSETQRNKGNFPGRFSGRQFSNSRSEMNVSTLELGDSALYLCASSPSDSREGYTFGSGTRLTVV.

The rearrangement uses TRBV7-9 and TRBJ2-3; 10 positions agree with TRBD1. Germline assignment: CDR1 SEHNR and CDR2 FQNEAQ (reference sequence). V lost 4 bases and J lost 1; bases outside the gene matches: 2. The CDR3 is 15 residues long. DNA for the CDR3: TGTGCCAGCAGCTCCGGACAGGGGGGCACAGATACGCAGTATTTT. It encodes CASSSGQGGTDTQYF.

The chain combines TRBV9 with TRBJ2-7, with D possibly matching TRBD1 (7 bases). The germline CDR1 and CDR2 sequences are SGDLS and YYNGEE. V shed 2 bases and J shed 5 bases, with 14 bases lying between them. The CDR3 covers 14 residues. CDR3 DNA: TGTGCCAGCAGCGTTCGACAGGGAGGTAACGAGCAGTACTTC. It codes for CASSVRQGGNEQYF.

The V call is TRBV5-8, the J call TRBJ1-1, with D maybe TRBD1 (6 bases). Germline CDR1 reads SGHTS; CDR2 reads YDEGEE. The CDR3 is 14 amino acids. V shed 3 bases and J shed 4 bases, with 13 bases lying between them. CDR3 sequence reads: CASSSWGRSTEAFF. The CDR3, as DNA: TGTGCCAGCAGCTCATGGGGGCGCAGCACTGAAGCTTTCTTT. Full variable domain (missing parts from reference TRBV5-8 and TRBJ1-1): EAGVTQSPTHLIKTRGQQATLRCSPISGHTSVYWYQQALGLGLQFLLWYDEGEERNRGNFPPRFSGRQFPNYSSELNVNALELEDSALYLCASSSWGRSTEAFFGQGTRLTVV.

This chain links TRBV5-4 with TRBJ2-7, with a weak D call TRBD1 (6 bases). In germline, CDR1 is SGHNT, CDR2 YYREEE (reference sequence). Trimming shortened V by 4 bases and J by 0 bases, and 11 bases separated the two germline ends. There are 14 residues in the CDR3. CDR3 protein: CASSRNRDSYEQYF. CDR3 nucleotides: TGTGCCAGCAGCCGGAACAGGGACTCCTACGAGCAGTACTTC.

The chain has TRBV4-1 and TRBJ1-2, with TRBD1 as a possible D gene (5 bases). The ends were cut back, 4 bases at V and 3 bases at J, with 9 bases in the middle. This CDR3 contains 13 residues. Germline lookup yields CDR1 MGHRA and CDR2 YSYEKL. CDR3 amino acids: CASSRDSDYGYTF. The CDR3, as DNA: TGCGCCAGCAGCCGGGACTCGGACTATGGCTACACCTTC.

J is TRBJ2-7 and V is TRBV7-9; the D is unclear. This CDR3 has 13 amino acids. Germline loops: CDR1 SEHNR, CDR2 FQNEAQ (reference sequence). The V end was cut by 4 bases, the J end by 1 base, with 8 bases between. CDR3 loop: CASSSFGSYEQYF. The CDR3 DNA reads as TGTGCCAGCAGCTCCTTCGGGTCCTACGAGCAGTACTTC.

CDR3 coding DNA: TGTGCCAGCTCATCGGCGGGGGGTCGCCAAGAGACCCAGTACTTC. This codes for CASSSAGGRQETQYF. The V gene is TRBV18, the J gene TRBJ2-5; 8 positions match TRBD2. Germline values: CDR1 KGHSH, CDR2 LQKENI. The CDR3 extends over 15 amino acids. V lost 5 bases, J lost 1 base, and 6 bases stayed unmatched.

The V gene is TRBV18, the J gene TRBJ2-1; D is ambiguous. The CDR3 loop spans 12 amino acids. The V gene's germline CDR1 is KGHSH and CDR2 LQKENI. Trimming removed 3 bases from V and 6 bases from J, with 6 bases in between. CDR3 loop: CASSPPSNEQFF. CDR3 nucleotide sequence: TGTGCCAGCTCACCCCCCAGCAATGAGCAGTTCTTC.

V usage is TRBV6-5 and J usage is TRBJ2-2; a weak D match, TRBD1 (6 bases). V dropped 6 bases and J dropped 2 bases, with 13 bases sitting between them. The CDR3 spans 15 residues. Per germline, CDR1 MNHEY and CDR2 SVGAGI. The CDR3 DNA sequence: TGTGCCAGCAGGTCCCCGGGGACAAACACCGGGGAGCTGTTTTTT. Amino acids: CASRSPGTNTGELFF.

This rearrangement joins TRBV7-8 to TRBJ1-2; D call uncertain. Germline assignment: CDR1 SGHVS and CDR2 FQNEAQ. V shed 4 bases and J shed 5 bases, with 17 bases lying between them. CDR3 length: 15 residues. CDR3 nucleotide sequence: TGTGCCAGCAGCTCGCCCAGAGGAGATACGTATGGCTACACCTTC. This codes for CASSSPRGDTYGYTF.

The V and J genes are TRBV3-1 (or the pseudogene TRBV3-2) and TRBJ2-1; D uncertain. The CDR3 totals 17 residues. CDR1 is LGHDT and CDR2 is YNNKEL in the germline V gene (reference sequence). V shed 0 bases and J shed 2 bases, with 14 bases lying between them. CDR3 in amino acids: CASSQDQRARPYNEQFF. The CDR3 region has the DNA TGTGCCAGCAGCCAAGATCAAAGGGCTCGCCCCTACAATGAGCAGTTCTTC.

The chain recombines TRBV18 with TRBJ2-1; unclear D gene. The germline gives CDR1 KGHSH, CDR2 LQKENI. The CDR3 is made up of 13 amino acids. V was pared by 3 bases and J by 10 bases, with 13 bases between. In nucleotides, the CDR3 is TGTGCCAGCTCACCCCTGGGATCTTCGGAGCAGTTCTTC. Residues: CASSPLGSSEQFF.

In DNA, the CDR3 is TGTGCCAGCAGCCCATTTCGGGGGGAGGGTGAAGCTTTCTTT. Its translation is CASSPFRGEGEAFF. The chain carries TRBV7-6 and TRBJ1-1; D may be TRBD1 (5 bases). The CDR3 sequence is 14 residues long. Germline V gene lookup returns CDR1 SGHVS and CDR2 FNYEAQ. V lost 5 bases, J lost 7 bases, and 17 bases lay in between.

Ten or more counts support this clone. The chain carries TRBV14 and TRBJ1-1; perhaps TRBD1 as D (6 bases). V lost 3 bases and J lost 7, with 18 bases in between. The CDR3 has 15 amino acids. The germline CDR1 and CDR2 sequences are SGHDN and FVKESK. This chain's CDR3 is CASSHAYRVGSEAFF. The CDR3 DNA is TGTGCCAGCAGCCACGCATACAGGGTGGGGAGTGAAGCTTTCTTT.

This clone is a singleton in its sample. At one boundary the junction diverges from the germline segment, which might be a read error. J is TRBJ1-1 and V is TRBV9; D may be TRBD1 (6 bases). The CDR3 sequence is 11 residues long. The germline V gene has CDR1 SGDLS and CDR2 YYNGEE. The CDR3 is CASSGDTEAFF. CDR3 DNA: TGTGCCAGCAGCGGGGACACCGAAGCTTTCTTT.

The chain uses TRBV2 and TRBJ2-5; D might be TRBD1 (6 bases). Germline V CDR1 and CDR2: SNHLY, FYNNEI. Trimming took 8 bases from V and 6 from J, leaving 13 bases between them. CDR3 length equals 12 residues. The CDR3 loop reads CASGEQGQTQYF. The DNA of the CDR3 is TGTGCCAGCGGCGAACAGGGCCAGACCCAGTACTTC.

This clone was found once. The rearrangement joins TRBV3-1 (or the pseudogene TRBV3-2) to TRBJ1-5; no definite D call. Germline values: CDR1 LGHDT, CDR2 YNNKEL (reference sequence). The CDR3 sequence is 15 residues long. V lost 0 bases, J lost 4 bases, and 10 bases lay in between. The CDR3 loop reads CASSQDWGANQPQHF. Written as DNA, the CDR3 is TGTGCCAGCAGCCAAGATTGGGGAGCTAATCAGCCCCAGCATTTT.